What follows are 25 T cell receptor beta chains derived from one specimen sequenced in a study of Graves' ophthalmopathy and Graves' hyperthyroidism. Researchers took RNA transcripts and amplified TCR beta CDR3 regions from them. Amplification began with first-round RT-PCR using HTBI primers, then second-round multiplex PCR was performed. MiXCR, run by TCRdb on the multiplex PCR reads, gives a single entry per CDR3 protein. Of about 370,000 distinct CDR3 sequences detected, 18% appear once; the ten largest clones hold more than 1.5%. Sequencing was carried out using peripheral blood. Receptors originate from a woman aged 18-30 years with Graves' ophthalmopathy.

This clonotype was counted many times. The V gene is TRBV7-2, the J gene TRBJ1-1; no clear D. Between the trimmed V and J ends, which lost 7 bases and 5 bases, there was a span of 8 bases. The CDR3 is made up of 11 amino acids. Germline assignment: CDR1 SGHTA and CDR2 FQGNSA. The CDR3 coding sequence is TGTGCCAGCACCCTCCTAACTGAAGCTTTCTTT. This gives the protein CASTLLTEAFF.

Many counts were recorded for this clonotype. The J gene is TRBJ1-1, the V gene TRBV19; D gene uncertain. CDR1 is LNHDA and CDR2 is SQIVND in the germline V gene (reference sequence). The CDR3 runs 13 residues. V shed 2 bases and J shed 1 base, with 5 bases lying between them. This chain's CDR3 is CASSIPANTEAFF. The CDR3 nucleotides read TGTGCCAGTAGTATACCCGCGAACACTGAAGCTTTCTTT.

J is TRBJ1-5 and V is TRBV28, with D perhaps TRBD1 (5 bases). The germline gives CDR1 MDHEN, CDR2 SYDVKM. The CDR3 runs to 13 residues. V was shortened by 7 bases and J by 5 bases, with 12 bases between the two germline ends. CDR3 in amino acids: CASISTVDQPQHF. The CDR3 nucleotides read TGTGCCAGCATCTCGACAGTTGATCAGCCCCAGCATTTT.

This clonotype has ten or more counts. This chain links TRBV20-1 with TRBJ2-7, with D perhaps TRBD1 (6 bases). Trimming cost V 7 bases and J 3 bases, with 16 bases left between them. Per the germline V gene, CDR1 is DFQATT and CDR2 is SNEGSKA (reference sequence). CDR3 length: 13 residues. The DNA for the CDR3 is TGCAGTGTCAAGCAGGGGTCAGACTACGAGCAGTACTTC. Its translation is CSVKQGSDYEQYF.

The chain links TRBV6-1 to TRBJ2-5; D possibly uses TRBD1 or TRBD2 (6 bases each). The V end lost 6 bases, the J end lost 4 bases, and 18 bases lay between the germline ends. This CDR3 has 15 amino acids. CDR1 MNHNS and CDR2 SASEGT come from the germline V gene. In nucleotides, the CDR3 is TGTGCCAGCAGCGCCTACCGGGGGCCCGGAGAGACCCAGTACTTC. This codes for CASSAYRGPGETQYF.

The sample holds many counts of this clonotype. The chain couples TRBV29-1 to TRBJ2-5; tentatively, D is TRBD1 (6 bases). Trimming took 7 bases from V and 1 from J, leaving 16 bases between them. Looked up from germline, CDR1 is SQVTM and CDR2 is ANQGSEA. The CDR3 has 14 amino acids. CDR3 in amino acids: CSADSSQRQETQYF. In DNA form, the CDR3 reads TGCAGCGCGGACAGCAGCCAGCGCCAAGAGACCCAGTACTTC.

This clonotype was found many times. The J gene is TRBJ2-7, the V gene TRBV19; D is perhaps TRBD1 (5 bases). The CDR3 loop spans 17 amino acids. V gave up 7 bases and J gave up 4 bases, with 26 bases separating them. Germline CDR1 and CDR2: LNHDA and SQIVND (reference sequence). CDR3 in amino acids: CASKGHWPAGPLYEQYF. Here the CDR3 DNA reads TGTGCCAGTAAGGGGCATTGGCCGGCAGGGCCCCTTTACGAGCAGTACTTC.

This clonotype came up many times. V and J are TRBV10-1 and TRBJ2-7, with 9 nucleotides matching TRBD1. The germline CDR1 and CDR2 sequences are WNHNN and SYGVQD (reference sequence). This CDR3 is built from 14 residues. J lost 5 bases, V lost 3 bases, and 5 bases had no gene match. CDR3 sequence: CASSDGTGRNEQYF. The CDR3 nucleotides are TGCGCCAGCAGTGATGGGACAGGGCGCAACGAGCAGTACTTC.

This clonotype was picked up many times. The chain recombines TRBV6-5 with TRBJ2-7; the D is unclear. V was pared by 6 bases and J by 0 bases, with 12 bases between. This CDR3 has 14 residues. Germline V gene data show CDR1 as MNHEY and CDR2 as SVGAGI. CDR3 amino acids: CASRNTYPSYEQYF. DNA of the CDR3: TGTGCCAGCAGAAACACTTACCCCTCCTACGAGCAGTACTTC.

The gene calls are TRBV4-1 and TRBJ2-2; D tentatively reads TRBD1 or TRBD2 (5 bases each). Germline V lookup: CDR1 MGHRA, CDR2 YSYEKL. The CDR3 runs 16 residues. The germline V and J ends were trimmed by 0 bases and 0 bases, with 8 bases remaining between them. CDR3 region: CASSQEGTANTGELFF. The CDR3, as DNA: TGCGCCAGCAGCCAAGAGGGGACCGCGAACACCGGGGAGCTGTTTTTT.

Ten or more counts support this clonotype. This sequence joins TRBV30 and TRBJ2-2; a weak D match, TRBD1 (6 bases). CDR3 length equals 16 residues. The ends were cut back, 4 bases at V and 5 bases at J, with 20 bases in the middle. Germline CDR1 and CDR2: GTSNPN and SVGIG (reference sequence). DNA of the CDR3: TGTGCCTGGAAAGGACCTGGCAGGGGCTGGACCGGGGAGCTGTTTTTT. This gives the protein CAWKGPGRGWTGELFF.

This clonotype showed up many times. The rearrangement uses TRBV14 and TRBJ1-1; the match to TRBD1 covers 8 bases. After removal of 3 bases from V and 0 bases from J, the junction contained 9 bases not matched to a gene. The CDR3 consists of 17 residues. Germline loops: CDR1 SGHDN, CDR2 FVKESK. The CDR3 bases are TGTGCCAGCAGCCAGCTCGACAGGGGACGGGTGAACACTGAAGCTTTCTTT. Protein product: CASSQLDRGRVNTEAFF. Together with reference TRBV14 and TRBJ1-1, the CDR3 gives the full variable domain: EAGVTQFPSHSVIEKGQTVTLRCDPISGHDNLYWYRRVMGKEIKFLLHFVKESKQDESGMPNNRFLAERTGGTYSTLKVQPAELEDSGVYFCASSQLDRGRVNTEAFFGQGTRLTVV.

The gene calls are TRBV7-2 and TRBJ1-2, with unresolved D. CDR1 and CDR2 from the germline V gene are SGHTA and FQGNSA. V was clipped by 1 base and J by 4 bases, with 10 bases between them. The CDR3 spans 14 residues. CDR3 in amino acids: CASSLGGKAYGYTF. CDR3 coding DNA: TGTGCCAGCAGCTTAGGCGGTAAGGCCTATGGCTACACCTTC.

This clonotype was observed many times. The V and J genes are TRBV19 and TRBJ2-2; 7 positions match TRBD1. This CDR3 comprises 14 residues. CDR1 LNHDA and CDR2 SQIVND come from the germline V gene (reference sequence). The J segment lost 4 bases and the V segment lost 8 bases, leaving 7 bases of the junction unmatched. The CDR3 region is CASETGRSTGELFF. CDR3 in DNA: TGTGCCAGTGAGACAGGGCGTAGCACCGGGGAGCTGTTTTTT.

V usage is TRBV12-3 or TRBV12-4 and J usage is TRBJ1-6; D is perhaps TRBD1 (5 bases). The CDR3 extends over 15 amino acids. V lost 6 bases and J 5 bases, leaving 14 bases between the germline ends. CDR3 sequence reads: CASSPGTVDNSPLHF. CDR3 bases: TGTGCCAGCAGCCCAGGGACGGTAGATAATTCACCCCTCCACTTT.

This clonotype came up many times. V gene TRBV7-2 combines with J gene TRBJ2-7; either TRBD1 or TRBD2 may supply D (6 bases each). CDR1 and CDR2 (germline): SGHTA, FQGNSA. V was trimmed by 5 bases and J by 5 bases, leaving 19 bases between them. The CDR3 has 15 residues. CDR3 protein: CASSVSSGGVHEQYF. CDR3 bases: TGTGCCAGCAGCGTCAGCTCCGGGGGCGTCCACGAGCAGTACTTC. The variable domain in full, completed from reference TRBV7-2 and TRBJ2-7, reads GAGVSQSPSNKVTEKGKDVELRCDPISGHTALYWYRQSLGQGLEFLIYFQGNSAPDKSGLPSDRFSAERTGGSVSTLTIQRTQQEDSAVYLCASSVSSGGVHEQYFGPGTRLTVT.

This clonotype was found many times. Sequence at one end of the junction differs from germline and may be a read error. The rearrangement uses TRBV28 and TRBJ2-7; 9 bases map to TRBD2. The CDR3 spans 14 residues. Germline V gene data show CDR1 as MDHEN and CDR2 as SYDVKM. CDR3 sequence reads: CASRWAGGLNERYF. The CDR3 DNA reads as TGTGCCAGCAGGTGGGCGGGAGGGCTGAACGAGCGGTACTTC.

This clonotype was seen many times. Because the CDR3 is missing its conserved closing phenylalanine or tryptophan, this is likely a read error. The chain links TRBV7-2 to TRBJ2-5; D not certain. The germline V gene has CDR1 SGHTA and CDR2 FQGNSA. The CDR3 extends over 12 amino acids. V was shortened by 1 base and J by 3 bases, with 3 bases between the two germline ends. CDR3 sequence reads: CASSLDEETQYL. The CDR3 nucleotides are TGTGCCAGCAGCTTAGATGAAGAGACCCAGTACCTC.

Ten or more counts support this clonotype. The rearrangement links TRBV28 to TRBJ1-1; D may be TRBD1 (6 bases). The CDR3 contains 15 residues. The V end was cut by 1 base, the J end by 1 base, with 10 bases between. The V gene's germline CDR1 is MDHEN and CDR2 SYDVKM. CDR3 in DNA: TGTGCCAGCAGTTTATCCCCGGACAGGAACACTGAAGCTTTCTTT. This translates into CASSLSPDRNTEAFF.

This clonotype was detected many times. The V and J genes are TRBV30 and TRBJ1-3, with D maybe TRBD1 (6 bases). Trimming cost V 3 bases and J 0 bases, with 12 bases left between them. The CDR3 spans 15 residues. The germline V gene encodes CDR1 GTSNPN and CDR2 SVGIG (reference sequence). CDR3 sequence: CAWRVTGNSGNTIYF. The CDR3 DNA reads as TGTGCCTGGAGAGTTACAGGGAACTCTGGAAACACCATATATTTT.

This clonotype showed up many times. The chain joins TRBV20-1 to TRBJ2-7; 9 nucleotides match TRBD1. The CDR3 extends over 15 amino acids. The ends lost 0 bases at V and 5 bases at J; junction bases unmatched: 8. Germline V lookup: CDR1 DFQATT, CDR2 SNEGSKA (reference sequence). The CDR3 here is CSARDPSGTGNEQYF. The CDR3 region has the DNA TGCAGTGCTAGAGATCCTTCTGGGACAGGGAACGAGCAGTACTTC.

The rearrangement uses TRBV29-1 and TRBJ2-7; D possibly corresponds to TRBD1 (5 bases). Germline-derived CDR1 and CDR2 are SQVTM and ANQGSEA. The CDR3 runs 14 residues. The V gene lost 5 bases and the J gene lost 2 bases, with 16 bases spanning the gap. The CDR3 protein is CSVRRLGPTYEQYF. The DNA of the CDR3 is TGCAGCGTTCGTCGTCTGGGGCCTACCTACGAGCAGTACTTC.

The genes are TRBV20-1 and TRBJ2-7; D gene uncertain. This CDR3 region has 12 residues. V lost 6 bases and J 3 bases, leaving 12 bases between the germline ends. Per germline, CDR1 DFQATT and CDR2 SNEGSKA (reference sequence). This CDR3 reads CSATPGFYEQYF. The CDR3 bases are TGCAGTGCCACCCCCGGGTTCTACGAGCAGTACTTC.

This clonotype was recorded at least ten times. This chain uses TRBV30 with TRBJ1-5; D possibly corresponds to TRBD1 (6 bases). The CDR3 has 17 residues. Germline lookup yields CDR1 GTSNPN and CDR2 SVGIG (reference sequence). Trimming pared 1 base from V and 4 bases from J, leaving 20 bases between. CDR3 nucleotide sequence: TGTGCCTGGAGTGGCCCCCCCTGGGGGCCTAAGAATCAGCCCCAGCATTTT. This gives the protein CAWSGPPWGPKNQPQHF.

This clonotype was observed at least ten times. Its ends do not fully match the called genes, so a read error is possible. The chain uses TRBV19 and TRBJ1-5, with D unresolved. The length of the CDR3 is 16 residues. Germline lookup yields CDR1 LNHDA and CDR2 SQIVND (reference sequence). CDR3 nucleotides: TGTGCCAGTAGTGTAGAGGAGCGCGGTAGCAATCAGCCCCAGCATTTT. It yields the protein CASSVEERGSNQPQHF.